This T cell receptor beta chain came from a study of naive and memory T cell subsets. Broader study findings: Naive and memory repertoire findings lacked a ground truth for validation. Over 85% of naive TCR sequences appeared only once, unlike memory subsets.

Alpha and beta libraries were amplified separately from the second PCR onward. Cells stained for CD3, CD4, CD8, CD45RA, CD27 and viability were sorted into four CD45RA/CD27 subsets. In regard to this clonotype: The target antigen is unknown. This may come from a read error, since a much larger clone is one base off.

Germline V lookup: CDR1 SGHAT, CDR2 FQNNGV. The ends were cut back, 1 base at V and 11 bases at J, with 14 bases in the middle. The CDR3 length is 13 residues. Both TRBC1 and TRBC2 were covered by a beta constant-region primer of two equimolar oligonucleotides. TCRdb used MiXCR to reprocess the UMI-ligation and nested PCR reads, holding one entry per CDR3 protein. The data hold approximately 89,000 distinct CDR3 sequences, with 7% to 8% observed a single time. Sequencing used central memory CD4+ T cells from blood. This clonotype originated in a human donor in good health. The V gene is TRBV11-2, the J gene TRBJ1-1, with D possibly being TRBD1 (6 bases). The CDR3 DNA reads as TGTGCCAGCAGCTTAGGGGGGCGGAAGTACGCTTTCTTT. Residues: CASSLGGRKYAFF.